A selection of T cell receptor beta chains follows, all from one sample in a study of OX40 agonist ivuxolimab in advanced cancers. Measured with immunoSEQ multiplex PCR; TCRdb has only the in-frame clones, and not every one. The sample lists tens of thousands of clones, roughly 88% occurring once. The sample here was CD4+ or CD8+ T cells sorted from blood, taken in a trial of the OX40 agonist ivuxolimab. These receptor sequences come from an adult with an advanced solid tumor such as melanoma, head and neck, liver or kidney cancer. Both conserved end residues are part of each CDR3. Each record gives: clone size, J gene, D gene, V gene, CDR3 DNA, CDR3 protein. D genes are given only for firm matches. Expanded clones get a size class; other rows say once, few or many, or leave the size out.

once,TRBJ2-7,.,TRBV19,TGTGCCAGTAGTCATCAGGGTAGCTCCTACGAGCAGTACTTC,CASSHQGSSYEQYF
.,TRBJ2-1,.,TRBV5-6,TGTGCCAGCAGCTTCCCAGTGGACAATGAGCAGTTCTTC,CASSFPVDNEQFF
.,TRBJ1-5,.,TRBV27,TGTGCCAGCAGTTTCCGGGACGGAAGCAATCAGCCCCAGCATTTT,CASSFRDGSNQPQHF
.,TRBJ1-1,.,TRBV5-1,TGCGCCAGCAAGGGAGAGGGTGAAGCTTTCTTT,CASKGEGEAFF
once,TRBJ1-1,.,TRBV7-2,TGTGCCAGCAGCTTAGACCACACTGAAGCTTTCTTT,CASSLDHTEAFF
.,TRBJ2-5,.,TRBV7-9,TGTGCCAGCAACTCCCCAGGGCGAAAGATAGAGACCCAGTACTTC,CASNSPGRKIETQYF
.,TRBJ2-7,.,TRBV6-5,TGTGCCAGCGGGCAGGGTCGGGAGCAGTACTTC,CASGQGREQYF
.,TRBJ2-7,.,TRBV7-8,TGTGCCAGCAGCCCCACGGGACGGATCTCCTACGAGCAGTACTTC,CASSPTGRISYEQYF
.,TRBJ1-6,.,TRBV5-1,TGCGCCAGCAGCTTGGGCGGGGGGGAGAATTCACCCCTCCACTTT,CASSLGGGENSPLHF
.,TRBJ1-2,.,TRBV20-1,TGCAGTGCTAGTATAGCTGGCTACACCTTC,CSASIAGYTF
.,TRBJ1-1,.,TRBV5-1,TGCGCCAGCAGCCCAACAGGGAACACTGAAGCTTTCTTT,CASSPTGNTEAFF
.,TRBJ2-3,.,TRBV7-3,TGTGCCAGCAGCCTATTAGGACACGCCGACGATACGCAGTATTTT,CASSLLGHADDTQYF
.,TRBJ2-1,TRBD2,TRBV5-1,TGCGCCAGCAGCTTGGCTTCACTAGCGGGGGGGCCCGGTGAGCAGTTCTTC,CASSLASLAGGPGEQFF
.,TRBJ1-6,.,TRBV30,TGTGCCTGGCAAATAGGACCGATCTCCTATAATTCACCCCTCCACTTT,CAWQIGPISYNSPLHF